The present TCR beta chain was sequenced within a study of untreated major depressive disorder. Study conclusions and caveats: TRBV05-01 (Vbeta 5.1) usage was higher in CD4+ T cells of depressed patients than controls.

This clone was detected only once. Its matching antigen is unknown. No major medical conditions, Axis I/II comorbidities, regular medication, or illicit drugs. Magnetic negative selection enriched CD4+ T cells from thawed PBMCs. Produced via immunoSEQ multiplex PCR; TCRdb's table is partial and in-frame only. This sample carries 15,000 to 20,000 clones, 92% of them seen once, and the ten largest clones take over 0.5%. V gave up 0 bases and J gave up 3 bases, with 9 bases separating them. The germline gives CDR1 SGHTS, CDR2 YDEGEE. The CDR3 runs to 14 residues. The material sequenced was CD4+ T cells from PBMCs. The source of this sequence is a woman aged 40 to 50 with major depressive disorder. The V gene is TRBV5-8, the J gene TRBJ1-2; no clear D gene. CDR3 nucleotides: TGTGCCAGCAGCTTGGATCTCAAGGACTATGGCTACACCTTC. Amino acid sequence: CASSLDLKDYGYTF.